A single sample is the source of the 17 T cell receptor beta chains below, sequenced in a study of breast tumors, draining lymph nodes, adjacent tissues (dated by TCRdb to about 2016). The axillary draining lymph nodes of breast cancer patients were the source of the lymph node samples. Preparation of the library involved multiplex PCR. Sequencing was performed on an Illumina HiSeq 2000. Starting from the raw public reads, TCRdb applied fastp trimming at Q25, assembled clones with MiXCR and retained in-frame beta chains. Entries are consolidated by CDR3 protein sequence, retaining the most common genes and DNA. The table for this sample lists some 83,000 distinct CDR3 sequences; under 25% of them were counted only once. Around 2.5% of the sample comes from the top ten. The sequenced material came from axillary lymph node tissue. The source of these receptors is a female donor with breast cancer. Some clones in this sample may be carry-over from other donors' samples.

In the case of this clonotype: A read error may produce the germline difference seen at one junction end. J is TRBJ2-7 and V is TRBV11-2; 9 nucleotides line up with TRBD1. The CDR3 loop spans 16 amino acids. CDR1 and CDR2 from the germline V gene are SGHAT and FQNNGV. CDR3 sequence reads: CASSSATQGADYGQYF. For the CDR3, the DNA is TGTGCCAGCAGCTCCGCCACACAGGGGGCGGACTACGGGCAGTACTTC. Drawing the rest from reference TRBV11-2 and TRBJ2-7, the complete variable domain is EAGVAQSPRYKIIEKRQSVAFWCNPISGHATLYWYQQILGQGPKLLIQFQNNGVVDDSQLPKDRFSAERLKGVDSTLKIQPAKLEDSAVYLCASSSATQGADYGQYFGPGTRLTVT.

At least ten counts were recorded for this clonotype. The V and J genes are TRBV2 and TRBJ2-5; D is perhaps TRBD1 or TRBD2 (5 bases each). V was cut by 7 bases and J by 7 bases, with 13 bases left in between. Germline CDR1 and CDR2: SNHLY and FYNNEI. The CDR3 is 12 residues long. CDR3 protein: CASKGTPGTQYF. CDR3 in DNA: TGTGCCAGCAAAGGGACCCCCGGGACCCAGTACTTC.

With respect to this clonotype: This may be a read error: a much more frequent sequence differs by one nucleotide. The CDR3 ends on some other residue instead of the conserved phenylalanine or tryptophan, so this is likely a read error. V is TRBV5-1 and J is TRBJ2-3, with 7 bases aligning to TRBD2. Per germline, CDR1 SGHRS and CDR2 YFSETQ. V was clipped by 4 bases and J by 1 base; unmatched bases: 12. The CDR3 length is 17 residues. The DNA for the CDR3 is TGCGCCAGCAGCCATGGTAGCGGGCCCCTTGGCACAGATACGCAGTATTCT. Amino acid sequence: CASSHGSGPLGTDTQYS.

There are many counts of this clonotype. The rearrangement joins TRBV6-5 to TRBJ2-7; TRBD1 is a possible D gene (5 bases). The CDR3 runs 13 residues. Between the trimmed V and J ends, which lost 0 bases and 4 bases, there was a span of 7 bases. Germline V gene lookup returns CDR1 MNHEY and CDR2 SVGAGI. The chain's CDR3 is CASSYSTEYEQYF. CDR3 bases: TGTGCCAGCAGTTACTCGACAGAGTACGAGCAGTACTTC.

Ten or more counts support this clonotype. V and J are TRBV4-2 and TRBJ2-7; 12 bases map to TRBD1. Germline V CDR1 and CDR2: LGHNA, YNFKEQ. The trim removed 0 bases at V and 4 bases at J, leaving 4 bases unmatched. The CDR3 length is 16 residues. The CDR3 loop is CASSQEGTGGAYEQYF. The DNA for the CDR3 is TGTGCCAGCAGCCAAGAAGGGACAGGGGGCGCGTACGAGCAGTACTTC.

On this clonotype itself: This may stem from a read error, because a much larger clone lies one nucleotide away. CDR3 sequence: CASSYVGGRANSEQFF. For the CDR3, the DNA is TGTGCCAGCAGTTACGTGGGCGGGAGGGCAAACAGTGAGCAGTTCTTC. This rearrangement joins TRBV6-2 or TRBV6-3 to TRBJ2-1; TRBD2 matches at 9 bases. The germline V gene has CDR1 MNHEY and CDR2 SVGEGT. The CDR3 extends over 16 amino acids. J was trimmed by 9 bases and V by 2 bases; bases with no gene match: 11.

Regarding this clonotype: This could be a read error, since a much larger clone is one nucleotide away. CDR3 nucleotide sequence: TGTGCCAGCAGCTTTGAGACCCACGAGCAGTACTTC. Its protein is CASSFETHEQYF. V gene TRBV5-4 combines with J gene TRBJ2-7; D not resolved. Trimming cost V 2 bases and J 5 bases, with 8 bases left between them. This CDR3 comprises 12 residues. Germline lookup yields CDR1 SGHNT and CDR2 YYREEE (reference sequence).

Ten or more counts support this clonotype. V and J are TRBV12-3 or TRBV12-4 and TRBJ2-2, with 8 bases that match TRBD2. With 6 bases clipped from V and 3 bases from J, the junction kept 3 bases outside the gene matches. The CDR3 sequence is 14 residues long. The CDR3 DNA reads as TGTGCCAGCAGGTGGCGGGAGGACACCGGGGAGCTGTTTTTT. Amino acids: CASRWREDTGELFF.

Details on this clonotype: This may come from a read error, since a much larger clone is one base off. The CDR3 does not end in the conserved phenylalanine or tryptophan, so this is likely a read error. CDR3 nucleotide sequence: TGTGCCAGCAGCTTAAGGAGGGGGCCGGGGGAGACCCAGTACTCC. It is translated as CASSLRRGPGETQYS. The chain carries TRBV7-3 and TRBJ2-5, with D perhaps TRBD1 (7 bases). V was shortened by 1 base and J by 5 bases, with 14 bases between the two germline ends. This CDR3 region has 15 residues. Germline V CDR1 and CDR2: SGHTA, FQGTGA.

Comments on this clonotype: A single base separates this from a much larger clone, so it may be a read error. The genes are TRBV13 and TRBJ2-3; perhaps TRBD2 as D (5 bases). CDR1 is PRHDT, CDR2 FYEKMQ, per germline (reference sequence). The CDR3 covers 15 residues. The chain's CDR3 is CAGSPPTRATDTQYF. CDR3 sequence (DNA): TGTGCCGGCAGCCCCCCGACGAGGGCCACAGATACGCAGTATTTT. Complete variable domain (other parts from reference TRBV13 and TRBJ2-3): AAGVIQSPRHLIKEKRETATLKCYPIPRHDTVYWYQQGPGQDPQFLISFYEKMQSDKGSIPDRFSAQQFSDYHSELNMSSLELGDSALYFCAGSPPTRATDTQYFGPGTRLTVL.

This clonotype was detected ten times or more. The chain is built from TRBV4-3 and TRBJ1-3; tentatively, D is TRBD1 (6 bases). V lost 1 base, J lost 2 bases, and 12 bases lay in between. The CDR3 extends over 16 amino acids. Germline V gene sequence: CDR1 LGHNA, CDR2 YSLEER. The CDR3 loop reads CASSQVWGPAGNTIYF. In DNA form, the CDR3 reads TGCGCCAGCAGCCAAGTTTGGGGGCCGGCTGGAAACACCATATATTTT.

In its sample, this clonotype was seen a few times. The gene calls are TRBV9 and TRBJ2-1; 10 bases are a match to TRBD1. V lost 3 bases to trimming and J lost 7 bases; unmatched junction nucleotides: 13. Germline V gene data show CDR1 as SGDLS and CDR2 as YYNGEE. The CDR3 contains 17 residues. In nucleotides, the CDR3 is TGTGCCAGCAGCGGCCCAGTTTCGGGACAGGGGTTAAATGAGCAGTTCTTC. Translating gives CASSGPVSGQGLNEQFF.

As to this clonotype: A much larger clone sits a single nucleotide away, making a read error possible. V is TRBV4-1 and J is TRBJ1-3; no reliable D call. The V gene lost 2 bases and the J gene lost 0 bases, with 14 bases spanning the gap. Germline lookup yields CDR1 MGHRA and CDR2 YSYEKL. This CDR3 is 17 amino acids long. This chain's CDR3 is CASSQLDMGYSGNTIYF. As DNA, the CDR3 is TGCGCCAGCAGCCAATTAGACATGGGCTACTCTGGAAACACCATATATTTT.

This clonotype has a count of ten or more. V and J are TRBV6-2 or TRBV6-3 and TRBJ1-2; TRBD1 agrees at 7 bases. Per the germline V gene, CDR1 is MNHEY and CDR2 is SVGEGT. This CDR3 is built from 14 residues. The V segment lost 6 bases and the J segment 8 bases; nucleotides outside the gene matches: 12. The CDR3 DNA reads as TGTGCCAGCAGCCAGGACAGGAACGACGGGGGCTACACCTTC. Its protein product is CASSQDRNDGGYTF.

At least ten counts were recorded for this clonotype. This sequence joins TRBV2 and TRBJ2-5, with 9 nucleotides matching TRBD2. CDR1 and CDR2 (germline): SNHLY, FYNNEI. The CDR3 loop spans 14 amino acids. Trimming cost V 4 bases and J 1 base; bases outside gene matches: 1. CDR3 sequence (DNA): TGTGCCAGCAGTGGCGGGAGGGGCCAAGAGACCCAGTACTTC. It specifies CASSGGRGQETQYF.

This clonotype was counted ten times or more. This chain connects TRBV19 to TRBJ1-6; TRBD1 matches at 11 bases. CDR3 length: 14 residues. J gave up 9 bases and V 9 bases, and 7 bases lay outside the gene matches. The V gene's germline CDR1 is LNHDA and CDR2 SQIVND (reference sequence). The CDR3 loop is CASRGQGAASPLHF. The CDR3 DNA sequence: TGTGCCAGCCGTGGACAGGGGGCCGCTTCACCCCTCCACTTT.

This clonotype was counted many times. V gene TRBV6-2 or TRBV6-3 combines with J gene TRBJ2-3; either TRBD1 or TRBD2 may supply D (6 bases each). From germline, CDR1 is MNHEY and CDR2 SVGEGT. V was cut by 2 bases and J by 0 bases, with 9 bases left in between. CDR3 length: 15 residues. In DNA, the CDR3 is TGTGCCAGCAGTTACGGAGGGGGTAGCACAGATACGCAGTATTTT. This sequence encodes CASSYGGGSTDTQYF.